Sequencing of this TCR beta chain was carried out in a study of T cell repertoires in aging, cancer and after chemotherapy (dated by TCRdb to between 2018 and 2021). Broadly, across the study: Six donor age groups were covered, ranging from 30 or younger up to 70 or older, and each group contained at least three individuals. TCR repertoires from healthy donor controls were recorded over periods of several months to years and showed clear clonal overlap between repeated samplings. Approximately 8.4 million TCR reads were contained in the full dataset. The study profiled peripheral blood TCR beta repertoires from healthy donors and cancer patients to examine immunoaging and T cell reconstitution after chemotherapy. The cohort comprised 200 to 250 cancer patients, 94 with hematological and approximately 120 with solid cancers, plus 95 healthy donors as a reference group.

Comments on this clonotype: There is no known antigen for this receptor. No much larger clone exists at a distance of one base, and base qualities are not known.

The investigation overall reported the following: Compared with age-matched healthy donors, untreated patients with hematological or solid cancers had significantly lower TCR diversity and higher clonality in blood. In healthy donors, the decline in TCR diversity with age was mainly explained by loss of richness, whereas in cancer patients loss of evenness was also found to contribute. In both cancer cohorts, the median generation probability rose over the chemotherapy interval, which suggests that the repertoire was reconstituted through rebound thymic output. The authors noted that the repertoire data do not allow conclusions about immunological memory after chemotherapy.

Rearranged TRB sequences spanning V, D and J segments were amplified by multiplex touch-down PCR using a mixed TRB-A/B primer pool. Illumina adapters and sample indices were added to the amplicons in two consecutive PCR reactions performed with Phusion HS II polymerase. Amplicons were gel-purified using the NucleoSpin Gel and PCR Clean-up kit and were subsequently checked with Qubit and an Agilent 2100 Bioanalyzer. Libraries were sequenced on an Illumina MiSeq using 600-cycle, single-indexed, paired-end runs. In the original analysis: MiXCR versions 2.12 and 3.0.5 were used to process the TRB sequences. Each unique CDR3 nucleotide sequence was treated as one clone, and only productive sequences with two or more reads were kept. The repertoire metrics were Shannon diversity, evenness, clonality (defined as one minus evenness), and alpha-parameterized diversity profiles covering alpha 0 to 5. Generation probabilities of clones in paired pre- and post-chemotherapy samples were computed with the IGoR algorithm. TCRdb reran the public reads through fastp at Q25 and MiXCR, keeping productive beta chains. Each record represents a unique CDR3 protein, reported with the most common genes and DNA among its rows. The V and J calls, along with clone size, are taken from TCRdb and not from the paper's own processing. The sample includes 6,000 to 9,000 distinct CDR3 sequences, with around two fifths observed a single time. Of the sample, 4.5% to 5% falls within the top ten clones.

Instead of sorted cells or RNA, genomic DNA extracted from peripheral blood served as the source for amplifying TCR beta rearrangements. The specimen sequenced was blood. The sequence came from a human donor in good health.

Read as DNA, the sequence is TGTGCCAGCAGTTTGGGGGTGCGCTTGAACACTGAAGCTTTCTTT. Translated, it reads CASSLGVRLNTEAFF. The rearranged chain carries TRBV27 and TRBJ1-1; perhaps TRBD1 is the D gene, with 5 bases matching. The CDR3, from cysteine to phenylalanine, totals 15 residues. Only the CDR3 portion is preserved as DNA: 45 bases, with reading frame beginning at the first base. In the germline V gene (reference sequence), CDR1 corresponds to MNHEY and CDR2 to SMNVEV. V and J lose 3 bases and 0 bases, and a span of 11 bases separates them.